This T cell receptor beta chain stems from a study of early T cells in non-severe SARS-CoV-2 infection. For the study at large: Sequenced bulk RNA came from whole blood that was unsorted, and chains were unpaired. Overall study findings and caveats: Private and CD4 specificities were missed by VDJdb matching, which favored anti-spike CD8 responses.

The CDR3 is 14 residues long. The germline V gene encodes CDR1 SGHVS and CDR2 FNYEAQ. After removal of 5 bases from V and 7 bases from J, the junction contained 6 bases not matched to a gene. Separate cDNA molecules each had unique molecular identifiers attached to them. A single record per CDR3 protein comes from TCRdb applying MiXCR to the 5' RACE reads. The data contain 60,000 to 65,000 distinct CDR3 sequences, around 9.9% of them singletons. Only a few counts were recorded for this clonotype. The target antigen is unknown. This clonotype was obtained from an adult who was a healthcare worker with PCR-confirmed SARS-CoV-2 infection or an uninfected control (not recorded which). The chain has TRBV7-6 and TRBJ2-4, with 9 bases fitting TRBD1. Sequenced input: whole blood. The CDR3 region has the DNA TGTGCCAGCAGCCCACGGACAGGGGATAACATTCAGTACTTC. Translated, it gives CASSPRTGDNIQYF.